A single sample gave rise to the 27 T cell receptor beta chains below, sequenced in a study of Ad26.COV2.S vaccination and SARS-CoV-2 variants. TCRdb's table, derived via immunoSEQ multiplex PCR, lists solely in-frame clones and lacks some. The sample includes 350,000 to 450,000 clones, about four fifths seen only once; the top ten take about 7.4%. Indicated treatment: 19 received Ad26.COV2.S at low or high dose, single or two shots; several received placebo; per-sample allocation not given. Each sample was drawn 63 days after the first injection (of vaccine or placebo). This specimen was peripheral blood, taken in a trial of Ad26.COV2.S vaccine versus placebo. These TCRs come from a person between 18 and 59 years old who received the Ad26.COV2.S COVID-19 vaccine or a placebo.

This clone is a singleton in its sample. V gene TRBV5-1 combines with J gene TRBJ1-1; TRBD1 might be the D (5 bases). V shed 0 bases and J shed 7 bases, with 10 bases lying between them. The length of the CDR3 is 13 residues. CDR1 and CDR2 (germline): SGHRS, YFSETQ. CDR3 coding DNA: TGCGCCAGCAGCTTGGTCTTTCAGGGTGAAGCTTTCTTT. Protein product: CASSLVFQGEAFF. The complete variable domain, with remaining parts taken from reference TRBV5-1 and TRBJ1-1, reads KAGVTQTPRYLIKTRGQQVTLSCSPISGHRSVSWYQQTPGQGLQFLFEYFSETQRNKGNFPGRFSGRQFSNSRSEMNVSTLELGDSALYLCASSLVFQGEAFFGQGTRLTVV.

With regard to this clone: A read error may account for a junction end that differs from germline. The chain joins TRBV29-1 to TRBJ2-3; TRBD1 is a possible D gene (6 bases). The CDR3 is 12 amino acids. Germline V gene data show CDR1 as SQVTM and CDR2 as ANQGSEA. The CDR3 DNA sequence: TGTTCAGGGGTGCGGGGCACAGATACGCAGTATTTT. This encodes CSGVRGTDTQYF.

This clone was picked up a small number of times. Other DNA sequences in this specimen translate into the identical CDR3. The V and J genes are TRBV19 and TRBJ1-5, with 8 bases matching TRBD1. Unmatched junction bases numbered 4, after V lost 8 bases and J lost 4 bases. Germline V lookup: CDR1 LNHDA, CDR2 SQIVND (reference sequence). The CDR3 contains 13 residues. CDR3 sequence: CASGQGRNQPQHF. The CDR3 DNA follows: TGTGCCAGTGGACAGGGACGAAATCAGCCCCAGCATTTT. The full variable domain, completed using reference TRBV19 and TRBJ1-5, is DGGITQSPKYLFRKEGQNVTLSCEQNLNHDAMYWYRQDPGQGLRLIYYSQIVNDFQKGDIAEGYSVSREKKESFPLTVTSAQKNPTAFYLCASGQGRNQPQHFGDGTRLSIL.

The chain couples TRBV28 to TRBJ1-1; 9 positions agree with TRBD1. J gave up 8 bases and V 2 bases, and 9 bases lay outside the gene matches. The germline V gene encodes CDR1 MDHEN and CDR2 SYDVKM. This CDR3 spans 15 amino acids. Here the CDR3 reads CASSLPTGGNREAFF. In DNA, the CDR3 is TGTGCCAGCAGTTTACCCACAGGGGGCAACAGAGAAGCTTTCTTT.

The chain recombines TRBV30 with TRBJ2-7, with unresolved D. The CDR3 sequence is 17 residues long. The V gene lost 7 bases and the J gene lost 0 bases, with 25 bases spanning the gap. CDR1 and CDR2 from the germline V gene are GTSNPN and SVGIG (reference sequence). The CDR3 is CAFTFPYINPSSYEQYF. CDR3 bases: TGTGCCTTCACCTTTCCCTACATTAACCCGAGCTCCTACGAGCAGTACTTC. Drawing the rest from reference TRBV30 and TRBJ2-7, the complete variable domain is SQTIHQWPATLVQPVGSPLSLECTVEGTSNPNLYWYRQAAGRGLQLLFYSVGIGQISSEVPQNLSASRPQDRQFILSSKKLLLSDSGFYLCAFTFPYINPSSYEQYFGPGTRLTVT.

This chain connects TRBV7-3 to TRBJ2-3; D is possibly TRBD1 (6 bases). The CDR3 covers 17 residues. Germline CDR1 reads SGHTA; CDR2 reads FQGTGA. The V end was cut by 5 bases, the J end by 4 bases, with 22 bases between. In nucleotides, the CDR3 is TGTGCCAGCAGCAACCTTGGGACACTGGGACGTTCAGATACGCAGTATTTT. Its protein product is CASSNLGTLGRSDTQYF.

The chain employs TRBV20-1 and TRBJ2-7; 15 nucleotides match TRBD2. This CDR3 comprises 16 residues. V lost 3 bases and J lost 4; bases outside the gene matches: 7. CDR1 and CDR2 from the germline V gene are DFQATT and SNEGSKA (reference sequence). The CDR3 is CSASDAGTSGRYEQYF. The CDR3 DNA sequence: TGCAGTGCTAGTGACGCCGGGACTAGCGGGAGGTACGAGCAGTACTTC.

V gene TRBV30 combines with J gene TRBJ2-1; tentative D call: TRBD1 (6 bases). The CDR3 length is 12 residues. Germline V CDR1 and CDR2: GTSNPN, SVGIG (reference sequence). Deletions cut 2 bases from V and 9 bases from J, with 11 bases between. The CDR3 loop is CAWSLIGGEQFF. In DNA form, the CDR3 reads TGTGCCTGGAGTTTGATAGGGGGTGAGCAGTTCTTC.

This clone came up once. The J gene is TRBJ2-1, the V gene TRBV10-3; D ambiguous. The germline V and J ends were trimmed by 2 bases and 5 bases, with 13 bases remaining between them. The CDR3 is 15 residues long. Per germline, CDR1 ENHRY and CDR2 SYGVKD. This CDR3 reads CAISELSLTDNEQFF. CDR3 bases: TGTGCCATCAGTGAGCTGAGTCTCACGGACAATGAGCAGTTCTTC.

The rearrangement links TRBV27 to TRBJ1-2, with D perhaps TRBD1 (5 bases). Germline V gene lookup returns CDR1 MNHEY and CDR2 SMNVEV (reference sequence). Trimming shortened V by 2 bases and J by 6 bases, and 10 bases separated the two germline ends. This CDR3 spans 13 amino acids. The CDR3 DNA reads TGTGCCAGCAGTTTAGCAGGGATTGATGGCTACACCTTC. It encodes CASSLAGIDGYTF.

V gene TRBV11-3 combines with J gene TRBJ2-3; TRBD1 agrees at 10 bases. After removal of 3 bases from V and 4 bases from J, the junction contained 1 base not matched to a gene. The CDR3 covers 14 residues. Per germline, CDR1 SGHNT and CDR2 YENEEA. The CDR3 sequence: CASSFGQGADTQYF. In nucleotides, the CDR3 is TGTGCCAGCAGCTTTGGACAGGGGGCAGATACGCAGTATTTT.

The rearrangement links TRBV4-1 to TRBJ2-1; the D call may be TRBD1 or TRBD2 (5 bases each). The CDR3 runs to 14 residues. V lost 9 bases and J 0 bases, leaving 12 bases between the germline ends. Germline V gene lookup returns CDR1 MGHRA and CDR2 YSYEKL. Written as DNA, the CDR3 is TGCGCCAGTGGGGACCCGGCCTCCTACAATGAGCAGTTCTTC. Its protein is CASGDPASYNEQFF.

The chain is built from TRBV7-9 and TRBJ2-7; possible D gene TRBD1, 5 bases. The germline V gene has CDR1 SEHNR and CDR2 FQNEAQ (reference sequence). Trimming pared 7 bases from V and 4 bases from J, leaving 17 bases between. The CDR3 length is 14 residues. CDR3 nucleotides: TGTGCCAGCATCCGCGGAGACAGTGATTACGAGCAGTACTTC. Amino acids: CASIRGDSDYEQYF.

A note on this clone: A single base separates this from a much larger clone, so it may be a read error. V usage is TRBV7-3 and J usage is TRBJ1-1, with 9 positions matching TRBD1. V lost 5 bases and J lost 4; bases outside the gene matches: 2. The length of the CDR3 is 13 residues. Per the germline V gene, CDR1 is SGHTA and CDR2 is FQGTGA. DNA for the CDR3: TGTGCCAGCAGCCGGGACAGGGTCACTGAAGCTTTCTTT. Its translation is CASSRDRVTEAFF. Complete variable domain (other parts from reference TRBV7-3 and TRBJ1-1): GAGVSQTPSNKVTEKGKYVELRCDPISGHTALYWYRQSLGQGPEFLIYFQGTGAADDSGLPNDRFFAVRPEGSVSTLKIQRTERGDSAVYLCASSRDRVTEAFFGQGTRLTVV.

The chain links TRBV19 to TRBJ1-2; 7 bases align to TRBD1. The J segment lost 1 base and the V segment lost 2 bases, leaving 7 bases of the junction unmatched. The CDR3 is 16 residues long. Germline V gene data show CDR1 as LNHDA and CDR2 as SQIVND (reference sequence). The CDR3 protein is CASSITGTALNYGYTF. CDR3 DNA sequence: TGTGCCAGTAGTATAACTGGGACAGCCCTTAACTATGGCTACACCTTC.

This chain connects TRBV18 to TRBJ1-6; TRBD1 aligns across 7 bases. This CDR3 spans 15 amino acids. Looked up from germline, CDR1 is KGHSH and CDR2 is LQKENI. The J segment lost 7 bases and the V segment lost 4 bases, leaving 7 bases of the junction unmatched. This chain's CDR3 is CASSQLGQDNSPLHF. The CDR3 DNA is TGTGCCAGCTCACAACTCGGACAGGACAATTCACCCCTCCACTTT.

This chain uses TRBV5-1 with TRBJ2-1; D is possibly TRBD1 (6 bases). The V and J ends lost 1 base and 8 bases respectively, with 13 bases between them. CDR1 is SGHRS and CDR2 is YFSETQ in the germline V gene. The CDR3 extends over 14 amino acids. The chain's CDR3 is CASSLTPDSDEQFF. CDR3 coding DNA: TGCGCCAGCAGCTTGACCCCGGACAGCGATGAGCAGTTCTTC.

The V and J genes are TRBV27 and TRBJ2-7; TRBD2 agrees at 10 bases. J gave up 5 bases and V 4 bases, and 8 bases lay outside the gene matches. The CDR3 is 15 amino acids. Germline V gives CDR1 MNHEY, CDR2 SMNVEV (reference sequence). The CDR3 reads CASSWAGTSANEQYF. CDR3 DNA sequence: TGTGCCAGCAGTTGGGCCGGGACTAGCGCTAACGAGCAGTACTTC.

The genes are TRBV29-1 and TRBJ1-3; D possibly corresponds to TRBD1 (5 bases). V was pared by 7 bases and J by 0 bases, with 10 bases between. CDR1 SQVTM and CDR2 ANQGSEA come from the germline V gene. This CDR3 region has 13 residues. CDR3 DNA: TGCAGCGCGTCCAGGGACTCTGGAAACACCATATATTTT. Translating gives CSASRDSGNTIYF.

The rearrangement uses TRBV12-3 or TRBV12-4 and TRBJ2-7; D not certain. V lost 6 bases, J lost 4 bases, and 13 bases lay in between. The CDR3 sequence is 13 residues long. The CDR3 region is CASSQTLWYEQYF. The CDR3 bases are TGTGCCAGCAGCCAGACCCTCTGGTACGAGCAGTACTTC.

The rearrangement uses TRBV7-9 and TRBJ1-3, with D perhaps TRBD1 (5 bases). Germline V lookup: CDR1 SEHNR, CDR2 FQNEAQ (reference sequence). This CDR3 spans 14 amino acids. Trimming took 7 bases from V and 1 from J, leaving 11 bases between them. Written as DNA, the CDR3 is TGTGCCAGCACCCCACGGGGGTCTGGAAACACCATATATTTT. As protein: CASTPRGSGNTIYF.

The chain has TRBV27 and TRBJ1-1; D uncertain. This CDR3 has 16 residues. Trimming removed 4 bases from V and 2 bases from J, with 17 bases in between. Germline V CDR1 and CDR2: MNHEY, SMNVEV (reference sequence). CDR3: CASSSDGPGFNTEAFF. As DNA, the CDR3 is TGTGCCAGCAGTTCGGATGGACCGGGATTTAACACTGAAGCTTTCTTT.

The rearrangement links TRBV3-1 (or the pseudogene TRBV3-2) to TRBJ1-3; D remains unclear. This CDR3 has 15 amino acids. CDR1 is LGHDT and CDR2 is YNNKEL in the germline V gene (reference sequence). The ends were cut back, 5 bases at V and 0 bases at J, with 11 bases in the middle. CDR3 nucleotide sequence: TGTGCCAGCAGCTTCGGACTCCACTCTGGAAACACCATATATTTT. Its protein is CASSFGLHSGNTIYF.

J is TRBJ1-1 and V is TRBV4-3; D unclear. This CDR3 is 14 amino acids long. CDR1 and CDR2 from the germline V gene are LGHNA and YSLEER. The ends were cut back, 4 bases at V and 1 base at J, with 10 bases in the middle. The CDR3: CASSPGEGNTEAFF. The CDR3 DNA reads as TGCGCCAGCAGCCCCGGGGAGGGGAACACTGAAGCTTTCTTT.

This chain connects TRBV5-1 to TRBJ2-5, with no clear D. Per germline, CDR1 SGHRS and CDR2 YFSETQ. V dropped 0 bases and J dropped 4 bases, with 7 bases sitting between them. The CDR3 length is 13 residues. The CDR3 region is CASSLASLETQYF. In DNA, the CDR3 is TGCGCCAGCAGCTTGGCCTCCTTAGAGACCCAGTACTTC.

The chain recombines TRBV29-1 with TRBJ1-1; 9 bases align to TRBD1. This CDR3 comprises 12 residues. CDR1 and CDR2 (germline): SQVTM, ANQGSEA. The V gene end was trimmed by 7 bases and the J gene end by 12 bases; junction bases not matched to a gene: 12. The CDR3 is CSASGTGYVTFF. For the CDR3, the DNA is TGCAGCGCATCCGGGACAGGGTACGTGACTTTCTTT. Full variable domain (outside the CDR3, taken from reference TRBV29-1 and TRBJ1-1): SAVISQKPSRDICQRGTSLTIQCQVDSQVTMMFWYRQQPGQSLTLIATANQGSEATYESGFVIDKFPISRPNLTFSTLTVSNMSPEDSSIYLCSASGTGYVTFFGQGTRLTVV.

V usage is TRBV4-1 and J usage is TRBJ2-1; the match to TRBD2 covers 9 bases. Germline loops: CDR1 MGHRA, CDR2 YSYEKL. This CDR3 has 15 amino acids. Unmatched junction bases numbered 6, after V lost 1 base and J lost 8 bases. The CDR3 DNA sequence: TGCGCCAGCAGCCAAGTAGCGGGAGAACTAGATGAGCAGTTCTTC. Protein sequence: CASSQVAGELDEQFF.